This T cell receptor (beta chain) emerged from a study of T cell responses to AZD1222 COVID-19 vaccine. Study as a whole: Second-dose intervals near 4 or 12 weeks were combined.

Germline lookup yields CDR1 MNHEY and CDR2 SVGAGI. V shed 5 bases and J 1 base; nucleotides not matched to a gene: 6. The CDR3 runs to 15 residues. Produced via immunoSEQ multiplex PCR; TCRdb's table is partial and in-frame only. This repertoire shows 120,000 or so clones, about 90% found once; its top ten account for 5% to 6.5%. The chain recombines TRBV6-5 with TRBJ1-1; 8 bases are a match to TRBD1. The sample consisted of peripheral blood, taken on day 0 of AZD1222 vaccination. The TCR comes from an adult in good health. The CDR3 DNA follows: TGTGCCAGCAGTATCCAGGGGGCTCAGAACACTGAAGCTTTCTTT. Encoded protein: CASSIQGAQNTEAFF.